Each of the 32 T cell receptor beta chains below was sequenced from the same sample in a study of blood T cell repertoires in COVID-19. The assay was immunoSEQ multiplex PCR, and TCRdb's table has in-frame clones only and misses some. The table includes about 280,000 clones, around nine tenths detected once. The sample consisted of peripheral blood. These receptors were taken from a man aged 35-49 years with acute or convalescent COVID-19.

V is TRBV2 and J is TRBJ1-4; D unresolved. This CDR3 comprises 10 residues. Trimming removed 8 bases from V and 10 bases from J, with 8 bases in between. Germline CDR1 reads SNHLY; CDR2 reads FYNNEI. DNA for the CDR3: TGTGCCAGCGGAGGAAGAAAACTGTTTTTT. It encodes CASGGRKLFF. Together with reference TRBV2 and TRBJ1-4, the CDR3 gives the full variable domain: EPEVTQTPSHQVTQMGQEVILRCVPISNHLYFYWYRQILGQKVEFLVSFYNNEISEKSEIFDDQFSVERPDGSNFTLKIRSTKLEDSAMYFCASGGRKLFFGSGTQLSVL.

This sequence joins TRBV19 and TRBJ2-7, with 8 bases lining up with TRBD2. Trimming removed 5 bases from V and 4 bases from J; junction bases left unmatched: 10. The germline CDR1 and CDR2 sequences are LNHDA and SQIVND (reference sequence). CDR3 size: 15 residues. CDR3 region: CASSVSSGVTYEQYF. The CDR3 nucleotides are TGTGCCAGTAGTGTGAGTAGCGGGGTAACGTACGAGCAGTACTTC.

The chain joins TRBV2 to TRBJ1-2; D remains ambiguous. The V gene's germline CDR1 is SNHLY and CDR2 FYNNEI. Trimming left V 7 bases short and J 3 bases short, with 15 bases between. The CDR3 length is 14 residues. The CDR3 nucleotides are TGTGCCAGCAACTTTTTCAGTCAGGACTATGGCTACACCTTC. Amino acid sequence: CASNFFSQDYGYTF.

Regarding this clone: At one of its ends the junction is not consistent with the germline gene, which may arise from a read error. The V gene is TRBV11-3, the J gene TRBJ2-2; D is perhaps TRBD1 (5 bases). The CDR3 is 13 amino acids. Germline V gene data show CDR1 as SGHNT and CDR2 as YENEEA. CDR3 nucleotide sequence: TGTGCCGGCAGCCCTGGACATTCCGGGGAGCTGTTTTTT. Encoded protein: CAGSPGHSGELFF.

The chain uses TRBV6-2 or TRBV6-3 and TRBJ1-4; no reliable D call. Trimming took 4 bases from V and 2 from J, leaving 5 bases between them. The CDR3 spans 13 residues. Per the germline V gene, CDR1 is MNHEY and CDR2 is SVGEGT. CDR3 sequence (DNA): TGTGCCAGCAGTTCTGTTACTAATGAAAAACTGTTTTTT. This codes for CASSSVTNEKLFF.

The gene calls are TRBV20-1 and TRBJ1-6; 10 nucleotides match TRBD1. The V gene's germline CDR1 is DFQATT and CDR2 SNEGSKA (reference sequence). Trimming at V came to 3 bases and at J to 9 bases, leaving 5 bases not matched to a gene. The CDR3 covers 14 residues. Written as DNA, the CDR3 is TGCAGTGCTAGTACGGGACAGGGGCCTTCACCCCTCCACTTT. Protein sequence: CSASTGQGPSPLHF.

The chain is built from TRBV7-8 and TRBJ1-1; D is ambiguous. V lost 5 bases to trimming and J lost 0 bases, with 13 bases between them. The CDR3 has 15 residues. The V gene's germline CDR1 is SGHVS and CDR2 FQNEAQ. The CDR3 nucleotides are TGTGCCAGCAGCCCCCAACGGGGATTGAACACTGAAGCTTTCTTT. Translation gives CASSPQRGLNTEAFF.

CDR3 amino acids: CACYPGSFDEQYF. CDR3 bases: TGTGCCTGTTACCCCGGGTCTTTCGACGAGCAGTACTTC. The V and J genes are TRBV30 and TRBJ2-7; D is ambiguous. V gave up 6 bases and J gave up 5 bases, with 17 bases separating them. Germline loops: CDR1 GTSNPN, CDR2 SVGIG (reference sequence). The CDR3 has 13 amino acids.

The gene calls are TRBV5-5 and TRBJ2-3; 11 bases are shared with TRBD2. The CDR3 runs 19 residues. J gave up 8 bases and V 4 bases, and 21 bases lay outside the gene matches. Per germline, CDR1 SGHKS and CDR2 YYEKEE (reference sequence). The CDR3 reads CASSRLGTSGSAAQGTQYF. As DNA, the CDR3 is TGTGCCAGCAGCCGGCTAGGGACTAGCGGATCCGCCGCACAAGGTACGCAGTATTTT.

This clone occurred a few times. The V call is TRBV2, the J call TRBJ1-1; D unclear. CDR3 length: 14 residues. The germline V gene has CDR1 SNHLY and CDR2 FYNNEI. Trimming took 6 bases from V and 3 from J, leaving 14 bases between them. The CDR3 nucleotides are TGTGCCAGCAGGCCGGACTCCTCTTACACTGAAGCTTTCTTT. Protein sequence: CASRPDSSYTEAFF.

J is TRBJ2-7 and V is TRBV5-6; D is perhaps TRBD1 (6 bases). Germline-derived CDR1 and CDR2 are SGHDT and YYEEEE. V lost 1 base and J 1 base, leaving 12 bases between the germline ends. The CDR3 is 15 amino acids. The CDR3 nucleotides read TGTGCCAGCAGCTTGTATGGACAGACGTCCTACGAGCAGTACTTC. Its translation: CASSLYGQTSYEQYF.

Concerning this clone: Other nucleotide sequences in the sample specify the same CDR3. The chain joins TRBV5-6 to TRBJ1-4, with TRBD1 identical over 10 bases. J gave up 7 bases and V 5 bases, and 5 bases lay outside the gene matches. This CDR3 is 14 amino acids long. Germline CDR1 reads SGHDT; CDR2 reads YYEEEE. The CDR3 spells CASSTGTGVEKLFF. The CDR3, as DNA: TGTGCCAGCAGTACCGGGACAGGGGTTGAAAAACTGTTTTTT.

The V and J genes are TRBV7-3 and TRBJ2-1; 11 bases agree with TRBD1. This CDR3 is built from 14 residues. Germline loops: CDR1 SGHTA, CDR2 FQGTGA. V dropped 3 bases and J dropped 7; count of bases not matched to a gene: 2. This CDR3 reads CASSFGQGANEQFF. The CDR3 DNA is TGTGCCAGCAGCTTCGGACAGGGGGCGAATGAGCAGTTCTTC.

The rearrangement links TRBV30 to TRBJ2-7; possibly TRBD1 for D (6 bases). Germline V gene lookup returns CDR1 GTSNPN and CDR2 SVGIG (reference sequence). V was trimmed by 5 bases and J by 4 bases, leaving 15 bases between them. This CDR3 has 13 amino acids. The CDR3 sequence: CAWSGEGWYEQYF. CDR3 DNA sequence: TGTGCCTGGTCAGGGGAAGGCTGGTACGAGCAGTACTTC.

This clone has only one observation. Relative to the germline gene, one junction end is altered; a read error may explain this. The V call is TRBV5-1, the J call TRBJ1-1, with TRBD1 as a possible D gene (5 bases). CDR3 length equals 12 residues. Looked up from germline, CDR1 is SGHRS and CDR2 is YFSETQ. Here the CDR3 DNA reads TGCGCCAGCAGCTTCATGGGGCCTGAGGCTTTCTTT. As protein: CASSFMGPEAFF.

This sequence joins TRBV6-6 and TRBJ1-6; possible D gene TRBD1, 6 bases. Germline values: CDR1 MNHNY, CDR2 SVGAGI (reference sequence). The CDR3 spans 14 residues. Trimming took off 5 bases at V and 6 bases at J, with 11 bases between the two ends. The CDR3 protein is CASSPDRFNSPLHF. In DNA, the CDR3 is TGTGCCAGCAGTCCTGACAGGTTTAATTCACCCCTCCACTTT.

The V gene is TRBV11-1, the J gene TRBJ2-4; possibly TRBD2 for D (5 bases). Germline V gene lookup returns CDR1 SGHAT and CDR2 FQDESV (reference sequence). Trimming took 5 bases from V and 1 from J, leaving 12 bases between them. There are 15 residues in the CDR3. The CDR3 region is CASSPSERAKNIQYF. CDR3 coding DNA: TGTGCCAGCAGCCCATCCGAGCGGGCCAAAAACATTCAGTACTTC.

In this sample, this clone turned up a few times. The chain joins TRBV2 to TRBJ1-1; tentatively, D is TRBD1 (5 bases). The germline V gene has CDR1 SNHLY and CDR2 FYNNEI. CDR3 length equals 11 residues. Trimming removed 6 bases at V and 10 bases at J, with 12 bases between. In nucleotides, the CDR3 is TGTGCCAGCAGACCCAGACAGCCAGCTTTCTTT. This translates into CASRPRQPAFF.

The CDR3 region is CATSDSGGVHNEQFF. The CDR3 DNA sequence: TGTGCCACCAGTGATAGCGGGGGGGTACACAATGAGCAGTTCTTC. The genes are TRBV24-1 and TRBJ2-1; 10 bases fit TRBD2. The CDR3 runs to 15 residues. Germline lookup yields CDR1 KGHDR and CDR2 SFDVKD. The V gene end was trimmed by 3 bases and the J gene end by 5 bases; junction bases not matched to a gene: 3.

The rearrangement uses TRBV19 and TRBJ2-3; TRBD1 agrees at 12 bases. The V gene's germline CDR1 is LNHDA and CDR2 SQIVND (reference sequence). The CDR3 loop spans 17 amino acids. Trimming at V came to 3 bases and at J to 4 bases, leaving 8 bases not matched to a gene. This CDR3 is CASSMKGTGGVADTQYF. The DNA of the CDR3 is TGTGCCAGTAGTATGAAAGGGACAGGGGGCGTTGCAGATACGCAGTATTTT.

The V gene is TRBV29-1, the J gene TRBJ1-1; D ambiguous. V was clipped by 2 bases and J by 1 base, with 2 bases between them. The CDR3 is made up of 11 amino acids. CDR1 and CDR2 (germline): SQVTM, ANQGSEA. CDR3 protein: CSVERNTEAFF. The CDR3 DNA is TGCAGCGTTGAACGGAACACTGAAGCTTTCTTT. The full variable domain, its missing parts supplied by reference TRBV29-1 and TRBJ1-1, is SAVISQKPSRDICQRGTSLTIQCQVDSQVTMMFWYRQQPGQSLTLIATANQGSEATYESGFVIDKFPISRPNLTFSTLTVSNMSPEDSSIYLCSVERNTEAFFGQGTRLTVV.

The genes are TRBV5-1 and TRBJ2-3; 7 bases line up with TRBD2. The germline V gene encodes CDR1 SGHRS and CDR2 YFSETQ. There are 14 residues in the CDR3. Trimming cost V 5 bases and J 5 bases; bases outside gene matches: 8. The CDR3 spells CASSREVAGDTQYF. DNA of the CDR3: TGCGCCAGCAGTCGGGAGGTCGCGGGAGATACGCAGTATTTT.

The V gene is TRBV10-3, the J gene TRBJ2-7; no reliable D call. This CDR3 comprises 9 residues. Trimming removed 11 bases at V and 5 bases at J, with 7 bases between. In germline, CDR1 is ENHRY, CDR2 SYGVKD. CDR3 bases: TGTGCCGGTAACAACGAGCAGTACTTC. Encoded protein: CAGNNEQYF.

The sample holds one count of this clone. Other DNA sequences in this sample translate to the same CDR3. The chain couples TRBV18 to TRBJ2-7; 10 bases match TRBD1. Germline CDR1 and CDR2: KGHSH and LQKENI. This CDR3 comprises 12 residues. J gave up 7 bases and V 4 bases, and 1 base lay outside the gene matches. For the CDR3, the DNA is TGTGCCAGCTCACTGGGACAGGGGGAGCAGTACTTC. The encoded protein is CASSLGQGEQYF.

This chain uses TRBV7-8 with TRBJ2-7; no clear D. The V gene lost 5 bases and the J gene lost 2 bases, with 16 bases spanning the gap. This CDR3 has 15 residues. Germline assignment: CDR1 SGHVS and CDR2 FQNEAQ. CDR3 nucleotides: TGTGCCAGCAGCCCGTCAGGAAAAACCACCTACGAGCAGTACTTC. It translates to CASSPSGKTTYEQYF.

This rearrangement joins TRBV21-1 to TRBJ1-6; the D call of TRBD1 is as the table states it, not checked on the DNA. TRBV21-1 is a recognized pseudogene. The CDR3 contains 19 residues. The CDR3 protein is CASSKRVTGTGRYNSPLHF. The CDR3 nucleotides read TGTGCCAGCAGCAAGCGTGTAACCGGGACAGGGAGATATAATTCACCCCTCCACTTT.

The chain is built from TRBV27 and TRBJ2-7, with 7 bases lining up with TRBD1. From germline, CDR1 is MNHEY and CDR2 SMNVEV (reference sequence). The ends lost 0 bases at V and 6 bases at J; junction bases unmatched: 5. This CDR3 contains 14 residues. The CDR3, as DNA: TGTGCCAGCAGTTTATCGACAGGGATTGGCGAGCAGTACTTC. Amino acids: CASSLSTGIGEQYF.

This chain joins TRBV10-1 and TRBJ1-1; D is undetermined. The CDR3 has 17 amino acids. Germline assignment: CDR1 WNHNN and CDR2 SYGVQD (reference sequence). V lost 4 bases, J lost 6 bases, and 24 bases lay in between. The CDR3 bases are TGCGCCAGCAGTGCCTCCACCCTCCGAGCTTTGGGCCCTGAAGCTTTCTTT. The encoded protein is CASSASTLRALGPEAFF.

The chain links TRBV5-1 to TRBJ2-3, with 10 bases matching TRBD1. The CDR3 runs to 17 residues. The junction had 11 bases not matched to a gene; V was cut back by 4 bases and J by 3 bases. CDR1 and CDR2 (germline): SGHRS, YFSETQ. CDR3 nucleotides: TGCGCCAGCAGCATTCCGCCGGGACAGGGGAGGACAGATACGCAGTATTTT. Translating gives CASSIPPGQGRTDTQYF.

The table lists this clone with a few counts. J is TRBJ2-7 and V is TRBV29-1; no clear D gene. The CDR3 totals 11 residues. The germline CDR1 and CDR2 sequences are SQVTM and ANQGSEA. Trimming took off 3 bases at V and 3 bases at J, with 6 bases between the two ends. The CDR3 sequence: CSVESNYEQYF. The CDR3 DNA sequence: TGCAGCGTTGAGTCCAACTACGAGCAGTACTTC.

The CDR3 spells CASSELGTRSDTQYF. The CDR3 bases are TGTGCCAGCAGTGAACTAGGGACTAGGTCAGATACGCAGTATTTT. V and J are TRBV2 and TRBJ2-3; TRBD2 aligns across 8 bases. Germline CDR1 is SNHLY and CDR2 is FYNNEI. The V and J ends lost 2 bases and 4 bases, in that order; junction bases with no gene match: 5. The CDR3 contains 15 residues.

The chain combines TRBV27 with TRBJ1-2, with TRBD1 matching over 9 bases. Germline trimming cut 0 bases from V and 8 bases from J; bases unmatched to any gene: 7. From germline, CDR1 is MNHEY and CDR2 SMNVEV (reference sequence). This CDR3 has 15 amino acids. The CDR3 sequence: CASSLSGGTGKGYTF. CDR3 coding DNA: TGTGCCAGCAGTTTATCGGGAGGGACAGGGAAGGGCTACACCTTC.